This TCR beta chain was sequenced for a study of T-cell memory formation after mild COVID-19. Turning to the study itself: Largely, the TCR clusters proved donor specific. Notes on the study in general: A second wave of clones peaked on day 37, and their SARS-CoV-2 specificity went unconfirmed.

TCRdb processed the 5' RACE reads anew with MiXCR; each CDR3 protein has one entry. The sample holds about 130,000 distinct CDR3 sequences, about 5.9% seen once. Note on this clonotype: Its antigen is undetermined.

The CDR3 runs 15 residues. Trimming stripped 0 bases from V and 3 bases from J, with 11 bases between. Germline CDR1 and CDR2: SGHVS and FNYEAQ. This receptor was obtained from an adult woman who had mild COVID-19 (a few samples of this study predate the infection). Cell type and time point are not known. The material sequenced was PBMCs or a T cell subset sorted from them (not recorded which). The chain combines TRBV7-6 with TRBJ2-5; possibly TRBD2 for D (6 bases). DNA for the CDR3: TGTGCCAGCAGCTTAGCGGGACTTCTAAAAGAGACCCAGTACTTC. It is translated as CASSLAGLLKETQYF. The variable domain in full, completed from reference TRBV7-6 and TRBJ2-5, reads GAGVSQSPRYKVTKRGQDVALRCDPISGHVSLYWYRQALGQGPEFLTYFNYEAQQDKSGLPNDRFSAERPEGSISTLTIQRTEQRDSAMYRCASSLAGLLKETQYFGPGTRLLVL.